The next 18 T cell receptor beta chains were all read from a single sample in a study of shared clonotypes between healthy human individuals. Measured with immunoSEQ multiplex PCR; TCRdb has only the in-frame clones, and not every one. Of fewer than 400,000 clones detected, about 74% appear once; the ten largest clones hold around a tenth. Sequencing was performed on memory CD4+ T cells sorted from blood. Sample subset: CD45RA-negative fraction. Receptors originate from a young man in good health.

The CDR3 sequence is CASSPRDLGPDTQYF. The CDR3 DNA reads as TGCGCCAGCAGCCCAAGAGATTTAGGCCCAGATACGCAGTATTTT. This chain connects TRBV4-1 to TRBJ2-3; D unresolved. The germline CDR1 and CDR2 sequences are MGHRA and YSYEKL. The CDR3 sequence is 15 residues long. V was shortened by 4 bases and J by 4 bases, with 15 bases between the two germline ends.

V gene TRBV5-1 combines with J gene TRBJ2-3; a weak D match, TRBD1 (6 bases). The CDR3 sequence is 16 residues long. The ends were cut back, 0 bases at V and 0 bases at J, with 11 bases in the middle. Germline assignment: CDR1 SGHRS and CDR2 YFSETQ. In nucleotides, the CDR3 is TGCGCCAGCAGCTTGGCGCAGGGGCCTAGCACAGATACGCAGTATTTT. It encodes CASSLAQGPSTDTQYF.

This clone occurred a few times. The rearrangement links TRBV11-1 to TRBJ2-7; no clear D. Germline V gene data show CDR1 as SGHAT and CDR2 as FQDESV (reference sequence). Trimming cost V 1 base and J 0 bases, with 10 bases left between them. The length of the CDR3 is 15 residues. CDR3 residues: CASSLGPISSYEQYF. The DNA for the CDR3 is TGTGCCAGCAGCTTAGGCCCTATAAGCTCCTACGAGCAGTACTTC.

The CDR3 here is CASSLTWGQGAFTGELFF. DNA of the CDR3: TGTGCCAGCAGTTTAACCTGGGGTCAGGGGGCCTTCACCGGGGAGCTGTTTTTT. The J gene is TRBJ2-2, the V gene TRBV27; TRBD1 agrees at 8 bases. CDR1 MNHEY and CDR2 SMNVEV come from the germline V gene (reference sequence). Trimming cost V 2 bases and J 4 bases; bases outside gene matches: 12. This CDR3 is 18 amino acids long.

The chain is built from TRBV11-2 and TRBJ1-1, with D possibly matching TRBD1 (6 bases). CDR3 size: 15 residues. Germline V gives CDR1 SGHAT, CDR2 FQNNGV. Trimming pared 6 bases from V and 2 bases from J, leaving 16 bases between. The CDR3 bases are TGTGCCAGCAGTTCGACAGGTCTGGCTAACACTGAAGCTTTCTTT. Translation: CASSSTGLANTEAFF.

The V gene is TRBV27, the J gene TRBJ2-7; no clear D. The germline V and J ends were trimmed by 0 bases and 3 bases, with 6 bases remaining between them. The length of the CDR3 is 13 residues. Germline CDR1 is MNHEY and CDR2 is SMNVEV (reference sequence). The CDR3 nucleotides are TGTGCCAGCAGTTTATCCTTTGGCTACGAGCAGTACTTC. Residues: CASSLSFGYEQYF.

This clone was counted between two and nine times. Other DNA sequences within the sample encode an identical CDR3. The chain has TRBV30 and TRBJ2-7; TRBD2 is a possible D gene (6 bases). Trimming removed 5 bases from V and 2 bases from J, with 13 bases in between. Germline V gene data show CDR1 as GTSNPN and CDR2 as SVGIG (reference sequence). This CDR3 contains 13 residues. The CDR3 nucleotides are TGTGCCTGGGCAGCGGGTCCCCCCTACGAGCAGTACTTC. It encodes CAWAAGPPYEQYF.

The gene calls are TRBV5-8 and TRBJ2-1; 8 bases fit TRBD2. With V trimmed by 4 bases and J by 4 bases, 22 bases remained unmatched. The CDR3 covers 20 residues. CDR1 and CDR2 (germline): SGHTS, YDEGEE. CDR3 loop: CASSAALTQVVAGSYNEQFF. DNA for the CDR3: TGTGCCAGCAGCGCCGCTCTCACCCAGGTAGTAGCGGGATCTTACAATGAGCAGTTCTTC.

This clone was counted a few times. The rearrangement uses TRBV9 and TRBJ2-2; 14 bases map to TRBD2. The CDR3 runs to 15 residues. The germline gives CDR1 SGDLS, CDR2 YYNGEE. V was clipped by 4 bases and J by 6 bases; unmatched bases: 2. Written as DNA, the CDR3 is TGTGCCAGCAGCTCGGGACTAGCGGGAGCCGGGGAGCTGTTTTTT. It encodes CASSSGLAGAGELFF. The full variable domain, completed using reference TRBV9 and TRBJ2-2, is DSGVTQTPKHLITATGQRVTLRCSPRSGDLSVYWYQQSLDQGLQFLIQYYNGEERAKGNILERFSAQQFPDLHSELNLSSLELGDSALYFCASSSGLAGAGELFFGEGSRLTVL.

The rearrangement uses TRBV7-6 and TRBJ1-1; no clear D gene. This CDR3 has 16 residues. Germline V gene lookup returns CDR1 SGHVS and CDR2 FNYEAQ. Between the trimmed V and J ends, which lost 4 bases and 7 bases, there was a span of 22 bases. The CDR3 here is CASSSGLIMDGYEAFF. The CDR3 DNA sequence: TGTGCCAGCAGCTCTGGGCTAATAATGGACGGCTATGAAGCTTTCTTT.

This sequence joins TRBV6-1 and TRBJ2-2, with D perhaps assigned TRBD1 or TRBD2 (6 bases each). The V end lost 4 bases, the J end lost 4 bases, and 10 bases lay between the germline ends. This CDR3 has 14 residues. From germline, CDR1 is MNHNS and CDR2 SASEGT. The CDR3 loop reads CASSARGGTGELFF. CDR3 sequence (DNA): TGTGCCAGCAGTGCCAGGGGAGGCACCGGGGAGCTGTTTTTT.

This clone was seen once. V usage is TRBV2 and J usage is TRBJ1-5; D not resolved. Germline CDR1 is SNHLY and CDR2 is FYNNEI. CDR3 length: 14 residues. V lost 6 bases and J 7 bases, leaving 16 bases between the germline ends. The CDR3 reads CASREGPVGQPQHF. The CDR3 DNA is TGTGCCAGCAGGGAGGGCCCCGTAGGGCAGCCCCAGCATTTT.

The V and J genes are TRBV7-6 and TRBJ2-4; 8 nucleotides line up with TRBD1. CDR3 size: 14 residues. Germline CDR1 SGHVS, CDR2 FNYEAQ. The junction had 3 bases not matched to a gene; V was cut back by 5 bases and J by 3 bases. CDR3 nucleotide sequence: TGTGCCAGCAGCCCCACAGGGGGCAAAAACATTCAGTACTTC. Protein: CASSPTGGKNIQYF.

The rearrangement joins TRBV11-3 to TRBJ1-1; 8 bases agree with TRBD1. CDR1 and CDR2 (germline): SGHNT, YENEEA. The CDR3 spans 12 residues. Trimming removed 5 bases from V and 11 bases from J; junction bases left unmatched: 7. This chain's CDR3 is CASSPGQGSAFF. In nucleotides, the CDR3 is TGTGCCAGCAGCCCCGGACAGGGTAGCGCTTTCTTT. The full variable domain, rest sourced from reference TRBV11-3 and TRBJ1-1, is EAGVVQSPRYKIIEKKQPVAFWCNPISGHNTLYWYLQNLGQGPELLIRYENEEAVDDSQLPKDRFSAERLKGVDSTLKIQPAELGDSAVYLCASSPGQGSAFFGQGTRLTVV.

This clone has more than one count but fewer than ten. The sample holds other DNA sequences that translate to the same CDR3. Here the CDR3 DNA reads TGTGCCAGCTCTCCTAGCTCCTACGAGCAGTACTTC. As protein: CASSPSSYEQYF. This chain connects TRBV18 to TRBJ2-7, with D unresolved. Per germline, CDR1 KGHSH and CDR2 LQKENI. CDR3 length: 12 residues. V was cut by 6 bases and J by 0 bases, with 6 bases left in between. The whole variable domain, remainder taken from reference TRBV18 and TRBJ2-7, is NAGVMQNPRHLVRRRGQEARLRCSPMKGHSHVYWYRQLPEEGLKFMVYLQKENIIDESGMPKERFSAEFPKEGPSILRIQQVVRGDSAAYFCASSPSSYEQYFGPGTRLTVT.

The CDR3 region is CASSLQGNQPQHF. The CDR3 nucleotides are TGTGCCAGCAGCTTACAGGGAAATCAGCCCCAGCATTTT. The chain is built from TRBV7-2 and TRBJ1-5; TRBD1 might be the D (5 bases). This CDR3 spans 13 amino acids. Germline CDR1 and CDR2: SGHTA and FQGNSA. With 2 bases removed from V and 4 bases from J, the gap between germline ends came to 6 bases.

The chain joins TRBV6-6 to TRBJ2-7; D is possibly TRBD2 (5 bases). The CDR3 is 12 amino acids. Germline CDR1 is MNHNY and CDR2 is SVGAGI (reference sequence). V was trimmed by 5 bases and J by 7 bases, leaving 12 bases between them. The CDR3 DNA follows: TGTGCCAGCAGTCGAACTAGAGGTGAGCAGTACTTC. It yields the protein CASSRTRGEQYF.

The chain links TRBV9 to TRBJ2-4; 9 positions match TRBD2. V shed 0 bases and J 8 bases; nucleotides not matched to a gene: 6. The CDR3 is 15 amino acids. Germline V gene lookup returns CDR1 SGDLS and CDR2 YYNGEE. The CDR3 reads CASSVGSSGEHIQYF. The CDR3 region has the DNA TGTGCCAGCAGCGTAGGGTCTAGCGGGGAGCACATTCAGTACTTC.